What follows is one T cell receptor beta chain and its context. Antigen unknown. These data belong to a study of cytomegalovirus exposure and HLA in healthy donors. With 60 Vbeta and 13 Jbeta primers, the PCR was carried out. The protocol was immunoSEQ multiplex PCR, while the TCRdb copy is restricted to in-frame clones and leaves out a portion. The sample lists 65,000 to 70,000 clones, roughly four fifths occurring once. General observations from the study: Presence/absence analyses supposed approximately even sequencing depth among donors. Reportedly, fewer N-insertions than the approximately 680-donor mean appeared in an Asian-associated ancestry cluster in a later analysis. A later analysis reported that several of the most significant clusters appeared to be linked to common viral pathogens, among them Epstein-Barr virus.

The source of this sequence is a man aged 50 to 60 in good health and CMV-seronegative. Sequencing used PBMCs.

For the CDR3, the DNA is TGTGCCAGCAGCTTAGGTCAGGGATCTACTAACTATGGCTACACCTTC. It specifies CASSLGQGSTNYGYTF. The V and J genes are TRBV13 and TRBJ1-2, with D possibly matching TRBD1 (5 bases). V was cut by 0 bases and J by 0 bases, with 11 bases left in between. The CDR3 sequence is 16 residues long. The V gene's germline CDR1 is PRHDT and CDR2 FYEKMQ (reference sequence). The whole variable domain, remainder taken from reference TRBV13 and TRBJ1-2, is AAGVIQSPRHLIKEKRETATLKCYPIPRHDTVYWYQQGPGQDPQFLISFYEKMQSDKGSIPDRFSAQQFSDYHSELNMSSLELGDSALYFCASSLGQGSTNYGYTFGSGTRLTVV.